One and the same sample provided the 18 T cell receptor beta chains below, sequenced in a study of cytomegalovirus exposure and HLA in healthy donors. PCR primers comprised 60 Vbeta and 13 Jbeta primers. Here immunoSEQ multiplex PCR was the method, and the copy in TCRdb shows in-frame clones only, minus some. This sample's clone table lists some 110,000 clones. Source material: PBMCs. The receptors derive from a man younger than 40 in good health and CMV-seronegative.

This chain links TRBV6-1 with TRBJ2-1; D gene ambiguous. CDR1 is MNHNS and CDR2 is SASEGT in the germline V gene. V was trimmed by 6 bases and J by 7 bases, leaving 10 bases between them. The CDR3 loop spans 12 amino acids. CDR3 DNA sequence: TGTGCCAGCAGAGTATCGAGGAATGAGCAGTTCTTC. Translation gives CASRVSRNEQFF.

The J gene is TRBJ1-1, the V gene TRBV2; a possible D gene is TRBD1 (5 bases). This CDR3 comprises 13 residues. CDR1 and CDR2 (germline): SNHLY, FYNNEI. The V and J ends lost 6 bases and 1 base respectively, with 9 bases between them. DNA of the CDR3: TGTGCCAGCAGATTGGACAAGAACACTGAAGCTTTCTTT. Protein: CASRLDKNTEAFF.

The chain recombines TRBV11-2 with TRBJ2-7; TRBD1 agrees at 7 bases. Germline CDR1 reads SGHAT; CDR2 reads FQNNGV. With V trimmed by 0 bases and J by 4 bases, 3 bases remained unmatched. This CDR3 contains 14 residues. The CDR3 DNA is TGTGCCAGCAGCTTAGAACAGGGGAAGTACGAGCAGTACTTC. Residues: CASSLEQGKYEQYF.

This chain connects TRBV5-1 to TRBJ2-5, with 10 positions matching TRBD1. The J call may be faulty, since TRBJ2-7 better matches the DNA end. CDR3 length equals 15 residues. Germline V CDR1 and CDR2: SGHRS, YFSETQ. CDR3 loop: CASSSRQGALYEQYF. In DNA form, the CDR3 reads TGCGCCAGCAGCTCCCGACAGGGGGCCCTTTACGAGCAGTACTTC.

The rearrangement uses TRBV7-9 and TRBJ1-2, with a tentative D call TRBD1 (5 bases). The ends were cut back, 5 bases at V and 6 bases at J, with 19 bases in the middle. The CDR3 spans 15 residues. CDR1 is SEHNR and CDR2 is FQNEAQ in the germline V gene (reference sequence). The CDR3 bases are TGTGCCAGCAGCCCACGGTCCCGGGGGATCGATGGCTACACCTTC. Translation: CASSPRSRGIDGYTF.

The chain employs TRBV19 and TRBJ2-1, with D tentatively TRBD1 (6 bases). V lost 7 bases and J 2 bases, leaving 12 bases between the germline ends. The CDR3 has 14 amino acids. The V gene's germline CDR1 is LNHDA and CDR2 SQIVND (reference sequence). This chain's CDR3 is CASKETGPYNEQFF. CDR3 coding DNA: TGTGCCAGTAAGGAGACAGGCCCCTACAATGAGCAGTTCTTC.

The gene calls are TRBV28 and TRBJ2-7; TRBD2 matches at 9 bases. Germline CDR1 and CDR2: MDHEN and SYDVKM. The trim removed 6 bases at V and 2 bases at J, leaving 5 bases unmatched. The CDR3 spans 14 residues. CDR3 sequence (DNA): TGTGCCAGCAGGGTAGCGGGGGCAACCTACGAGCAGTACTTC. Translating it yields CASRVAGATYEQYF.

The chain couples TRBV7-2 to TRBJ2-7, with D maybe TRBD2 (5 bases). CDR1 and CDR2 from the germline V gene are SGHTA and FQGNSA. V was pared by 1 base and J by 0 bases, with 7 bases between. The CDR3 contains 14 residues. CDR3 DNA sequence: TGTGCCAGCAGCTTAGATGGGAGCTCCTACGAGCAGTACTTC. Amino acids: CASSLDGSSYEQYF.

The V gene is TRBV7-2, the J gene TRBJ2-7; 7 nucleotides line up with TRBD2. Germline V lookup: CDR1 SGHTA, CDR2 FQGNSA. This CDR3 has 16 residues. J lost 6 bases, V lost 1 base, and 12 bases had no gene match. This CDR3 is CASSLDGAGDPFEQYF. For the CDR3, the DNA is TGTGCCAGCAGCTTAGACGGGGCGGGGGATCCGTTCGAGCAGTACTTC.

The genes are TRBV7-2 and TRBJ1-2; D perhaps matches TRBD1 (6 bases). CDR3 length equals 13 residues. Trimming left V 5 bases short and J 2 bases short, with 9 bases between. In germline, CDR1 is SGHTA, CDR2 FQGNSA. The CDR3 loop reads CASSPDRNYGYTF. In DNA, the CDR3 is TGTGCCAGCAGCCCGGACAGAAACTATGGCTACACCTTC.

This chain uses TRBV27 with TRBJ2-1; 7 positions match TRBD1. Germline trimming cut 3 bases from V and 4 bases from J; bases unmatched to any gene: 9. This CDR3 is built from 16 residues. The V gene's germline CDR1 is MNHEY and CDR2 SMNVEV (reference sequence). The CDR3 is CASSFSVTGIYNEQFF. CDR3 nucleotide sequence: TGTGCCAGCAGTTTCAGTGTGACAGGGATTTACAATGAGCAGTTCTTC.

The V gene is TRBV5-4, the J gene TRBJ1-6; D is possibly TRBD1 (5 bases). The CDR3 totals 17 residues. The V gene's germline CDR1 is SGHNT and CDR2 YYREEE (reference sequence). Between the trimmed V and J ends, which lost 0 bases and 6 bases, there was a span of 16 bases. DNA of the CDR3: TGTGCCAGCAGCTTGGGTGGCACTCGAAGGGGTAATTCACCCCTCCACTTT. As protein: CASSLGGTRRGNSPLHF. The full variable domain, its missing parts supplied by reference TRBV5-4 and TRBJ1-6, is ETGVTQSPTHLIKTRGQQVTLRCSSQSGHNTVSWYQQALGQGPQFIFQYYREEENGRGNFPPRFSGLQFPNYSSELNVNALELDDSALYLCASSLGGTRRGNSPLHFGNGTRLTVT.

The chain uses TRBV12-5 and TRBJ1-5; D call uncertain. This CDR3 region has 14 residues. Germline loops: CDR1 LGHNT, CDR2 FRNRAP. Trimming stripped 1 base from V and 4 bases from J, with 8 bases between. CDR3 sequence reads: CASGLETQNQPQHF. CDR3 DNA sequence: TGTGCTAGTGGTTTGGAGACACAGAATCAGCCCCAGCATTTT.

The CDR3 nucleotides are TGTGCCACCAGCATGAGAAGACAGGTATTGGATGAGCAGTTCTTC. As protein: CATSMRRQVLDEQFF. J is TRBJ2-1 and V is TRBV15; a weak D match, TRBD1 (6 bases). The ends were cut back, 4 bases at V and 8 bases at J, with 18 bases in the middle. Germline values: CDR1 LNHNV, CDR2 YYDKDF (reference sequence). The CDR3 contains 15 residues. Supplemented by reference TRBV15 and TRBJ2-1, the full variable domain reads DAMVIQNPRYQVTQFGKPVTLSCSQTLNHNVMYWYQQKSSQAPKLLFHYYDKDFNNEADTPDNFQSRRPNTSFCFLDIRSPGLGDTAMYLCATSMRRQVLDEQFFGPGTRLTVL.

CDR3 coding DNA: TGTGCCAGTAGCGGGGTACGGCGGGGGGGCCAAAATGAGCAGTTCTTC. It encodes CASSGVRRGGQNEQFF. The chain couples TRBV19 to TRBJ2-1; 9 bases line up with TRBD2. With V trimmed by 6 bases and J by 7 bases, 13 bases remained unmatched. Germline CDR1 is LNHDA and CDR2 is SQIVND (reference sequence). The CDR3 loop spans 16 amino acids.

The rearrangement links TRBV7-7 to TRBJ2-3, with D maybe TRBD1 (5 bases). CDR1 and CDR2 (germline): SSHAT, FNYEAQ (reference sequence). V lost 2 bases and J 3 bases, leaving 9 bases between the germline ends. The CDR3 covers 14 residues. The CDR3 here is CASSLQGWTDTQYF. The CDR3 region has the DNA TGTGCCAGCAGCTTACAGGGATGGACAGATACGCAGTATTTT.

The V gene is TRBV7-6, the J gene TRBJ1-3; the D is unclear. Germline CDR1 and CDR2: SGHVS and FNYEAQ. This CDR3 spans 16 amino acids. Deletions cut 1 base from V and 2 bases from J, with 12 bases between. CDR3 amino acids: CASSLVPGSAGNTIYF. The DNA for the CDR3 is TGTGCCAGCAGCTTAGTCCCGGGATCGGCTGGAAACACCATATATTTT. Using reference TRBV7-6 and TRBJ1-3 for the parts outside the CDR3, the full variable domain is GAGVSQSPRYKVTKRGQDVALRCDPISGHVSLYWYRQALGQGPEFLTYFNYEAQQDKSGLPNDRFSAERPEGSISTLTIQRTEQRDSAMYRCASSLVPGSAGNTIYFGEGSWLTVV.

The J gene is TRBJ2-3, the V gene TRBV7-9; perhaps TRBD1 as D (5 bases). The V end was cut by 8 bases, the J end by 3 bases, with 18 bases between. Germline CDR1 and CDR2: SEHNR and FQNEAQ (reference sequence). This CDR3 is 15 amino acids long. CDR3 protein: CASRLKGLGTDTQYF. Here the CDR3 DNA reads TGTGCCAGCCGCCTGAAGGGGCTAGGGACAGATACGCAGTATTTT.